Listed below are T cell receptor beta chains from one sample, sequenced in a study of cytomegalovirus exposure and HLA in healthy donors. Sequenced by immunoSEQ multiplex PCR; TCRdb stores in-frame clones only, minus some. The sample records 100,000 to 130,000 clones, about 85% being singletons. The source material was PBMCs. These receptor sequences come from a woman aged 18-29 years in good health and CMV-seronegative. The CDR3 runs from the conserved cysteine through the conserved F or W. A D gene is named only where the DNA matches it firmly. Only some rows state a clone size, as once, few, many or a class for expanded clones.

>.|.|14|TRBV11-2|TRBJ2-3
CASSLQASTDTQYF
TGTGCCAGCAGCCTACAGGCTAGCACAGATACGCAGTATTTT
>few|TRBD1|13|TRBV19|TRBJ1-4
CASSRQGGEKLFF
TGTGCCAGTAGTCGACAGGGCGGAGAAAAACTGTTTTTT
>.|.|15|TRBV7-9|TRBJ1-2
CASSLAYQASDGYTF
TGTGCCAGCAGCTTAGCGTATCAGGCCTCGGATGGCTACACCTTC
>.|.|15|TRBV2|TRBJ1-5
CASSEDRIYNQPQHF
TGTGCCAGCAGTGAAGACAGAATATACAATCAGCCCCAGCATTTT
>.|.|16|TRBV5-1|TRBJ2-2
CASSLAQGSHTGELFF
TGCGCCAGCAGCTTGGCTCAGGGGTCACACACCGGGGAGCTGTTTTTT
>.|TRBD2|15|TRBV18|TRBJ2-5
CASSPERGDGETQYF
TGTGCCAGCTCACCCGAGCGGGGGGACGGGGAGACCCAGTACTTC
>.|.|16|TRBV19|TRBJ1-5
CASSIYLGALNQPQHF
TGTGCCAGTAGTATTTACCTGGGGGCCCTCAATCAGCCCCAGCATTTT
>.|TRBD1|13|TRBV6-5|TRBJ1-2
CASSLGTGLGYTF
TGTGCCAGCAGCCTCGGGACAGGGTTGGGCTACACCTTC
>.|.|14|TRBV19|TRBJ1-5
CASSTVGENQPQHF
TGTGCCAGTAGTACCGTTGGAGAAAATCAGCCCCAGCATTTT
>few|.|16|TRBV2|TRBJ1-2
CASSDFSDLGAGGYTF
TGTGCCAGCAGTGATTTCTCAGATTTAGGCGCGGGTGGCTACACCTTC
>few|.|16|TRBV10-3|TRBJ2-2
CAISASGQKNTGELFF
TGTGCCATCAGTGCTTCGGGACAAAAGAACACCGGGGAGCTGTTTTTT
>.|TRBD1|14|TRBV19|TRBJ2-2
CASKPDRATGELFF
TGTGCCAGTAAGCCGGACAGGGCCACCGGGGAGCTGTTTTTT
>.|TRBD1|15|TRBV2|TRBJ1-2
CASIGTGELNYGYTF
TGTGCCAGCATTGGGACAGGGGAGTTGAACTATGGCTACACCTTC
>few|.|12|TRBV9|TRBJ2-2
CASTQNTGELFF
TGTGCCAGCACCCAAAACACCGGGGAGCTGTTTTTT
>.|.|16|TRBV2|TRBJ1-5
CASSARGTPTPSAQHF
TGTGCCAGCAGTGCTCGAGGGACTCCGACGCCGTCGGCCCAGCATTTT
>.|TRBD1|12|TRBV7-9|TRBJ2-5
CASEGASETQYF
TGTGCCAGCGAGGGGGCCAGTGAGACCCAGTACTTC
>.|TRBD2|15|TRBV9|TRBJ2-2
CASSSGGGDTGELFF
TGTGCCAGCAGTTCTGGGGGGGGTGACACCGGGGAGCTGTTTTTT
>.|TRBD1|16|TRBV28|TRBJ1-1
CASSFDRVGENTEAFF
TGTGCCAGCAGTTTCGACAGGGTGGGGGAGAACACTGAAGCTTTCTTT
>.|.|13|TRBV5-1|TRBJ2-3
CASSLAGVDTQYF
TGCGCCAGCAGCTTGGCCGGGGTAGATACGCAGTATTTT
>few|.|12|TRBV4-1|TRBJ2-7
CASSQGGDEQYF
TGCGCCAGCAGCCAAGGGGGCGACGAGCAGTACTTC
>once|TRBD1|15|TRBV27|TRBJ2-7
CASSLSRTGIDEQYF
TGTGCCAGCAGTTTATCAAGGACAGGGATCGACGAGCAGTACTTC
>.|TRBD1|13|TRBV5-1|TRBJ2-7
CASSDRARPEQYF
TGCGCCAGCAGCGACAGGGCCAGGCCCGAGCAGTACTTC
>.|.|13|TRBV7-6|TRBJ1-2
CASSLMENYGYTF
TGTGCCAGCAGCTTAATGGAGAACTATGGCTACACCTTC
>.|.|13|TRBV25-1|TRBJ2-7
CASSAQAGNEQYF
TGTGCCAGCAGTGCCCAGGCCGGCAACGAGCAGTACTTC
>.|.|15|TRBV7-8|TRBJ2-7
CASSFNSGNTYEQYF
TGTGCCAGCAGCTTTAACAGCGGAAACACCTACGAGCAGTACTTC
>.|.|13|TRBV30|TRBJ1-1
CAWRVQGNTEAFF
TGTGCCTGGAGGGTCCAGGGGAACACTGAAGCTTTCTTT